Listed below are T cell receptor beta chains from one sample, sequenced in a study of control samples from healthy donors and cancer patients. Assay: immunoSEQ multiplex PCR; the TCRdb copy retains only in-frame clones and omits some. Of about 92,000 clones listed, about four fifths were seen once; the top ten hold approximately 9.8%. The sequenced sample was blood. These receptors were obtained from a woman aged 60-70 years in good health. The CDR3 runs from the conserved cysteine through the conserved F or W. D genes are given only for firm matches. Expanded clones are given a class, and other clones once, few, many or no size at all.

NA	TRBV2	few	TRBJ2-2	CASSPWGNTGELFF	TGTGCCAGCAGTCCGTGGGGAAACACCGGGGAGCTGTTTTTT
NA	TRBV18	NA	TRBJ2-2	CASSPLADPGELFF	TGTGCCAGCTCACCATTGGCGGATCCCGGGGAGCTGTTTTTT
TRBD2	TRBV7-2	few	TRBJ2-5	CASSPRLAGGRGETQYF	TGTGCCAGCAGCCCAAGACTAGCGGGGGGGCGAGGAGAGACCCAGTACTTC
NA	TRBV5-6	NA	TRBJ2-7	CASSPIGGALEQYF	TGTGCCAGCAGCCCCATTGGAGGGGCCCTCGAGCAGTACTTC
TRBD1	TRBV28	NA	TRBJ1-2	CASSTHPGQGVEGYGYTF	TGTGCCAGCAGTACTCATCCGGGACAGGGGGTCGAGGGCTATGGCTACACCTTC
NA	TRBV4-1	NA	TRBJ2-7	CASSQFPASLSYEQYF	TGCGCCAGCAGCCAATTCCCGGCTAGCTTATCCTACGAGCAGTACTTC
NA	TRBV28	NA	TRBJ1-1	CASSPLGSRGNTEAFF	TGTGCCAGCAGTCCTTTGGGTAGTAGGGGCAACACTGAAGCTTTCTTT
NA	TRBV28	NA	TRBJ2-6	CASRVSSGANVLTF	TGTGCCAGCAGGGTTTCCTCTGGGGCCAACGTCCTGACTTTC
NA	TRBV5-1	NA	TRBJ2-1	CASSLGDNHNEQFF	TGCGCCAGCAGCTTGGGGGACAACCACAATGAGCAGTTCTTC
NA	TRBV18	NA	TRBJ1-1	CASSPGSREAFF	TGTGCCAGCTCACCGGGCTCCAGGGAGGCTTTCTTT
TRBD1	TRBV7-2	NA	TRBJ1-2	CASSLMGQIYGYTF	TGTGCCAGCAGCTTGATGGGACAGATCTATGGCTACACCTTC
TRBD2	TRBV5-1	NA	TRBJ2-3	CASSLVPAGISTDTQYF	TGCGCCAGCAGCTTGGTCCCAGCGGGGATAAGCACAGATACGCAGTATTTT
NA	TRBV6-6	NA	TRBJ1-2	CASSYSRTANYGYTF	TGTGCCAGCAGTTACTCCAGGACAGCTAACTATGGCTACACCTTC
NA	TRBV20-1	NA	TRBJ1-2	CSASDSGTNLGGYTF	TGCAGTGCTAGTGATTCCGGGACCAACTTGGGTGGCTACACCTTC
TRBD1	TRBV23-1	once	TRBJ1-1	CASRHHTGGWNTEAFF	TGCGCCAGCAGGCACCATACAGGGGGGTGGAACACTGAAGCTTTCTTT
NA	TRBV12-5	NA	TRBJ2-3	CASGRGESGDTQYF	TGTGCTAGTGGGCGGGGTGAGTCAGGGGATACGCAGTATTTT
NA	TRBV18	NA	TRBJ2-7	CASSPLEKTYEQYF	TGTGCCAGCTCACCTCTAGAAAAGACCTACGAGCAGTACTTC
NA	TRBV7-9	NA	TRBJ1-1	CASRRVDDEAFF	TGTGCCAGCAGAAGGGTCGATGATGAAGCTTTCTTT
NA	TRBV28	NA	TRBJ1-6	CASNPDREATSPLHF	TGTGCCAGCAATCCCGACCGAGAGGCCACTTCACCCCTCCACTTT
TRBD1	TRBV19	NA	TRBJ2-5	CASSPGQGGTQYF	TGTGCCAGTAGCCCGGGACAGGGGGGGACCCAGTACTTC
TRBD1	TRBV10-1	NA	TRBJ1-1	CASSDRGGVNTEAFF	TGCGCCAGCAGCGACAGGGGTGGCGTGAACACTGAAGCTTTCTTT
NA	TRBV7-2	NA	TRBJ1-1	CASSPHRGGVTEAFF	TGTGCCAGCAGCCCCCATCGCGGGGGAGTCACTGAAGCTTTCTTT
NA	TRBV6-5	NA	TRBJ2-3	CASSTTDTQYF	TGTGCCAGCAGCACCACAGATACGCAGTATTTT
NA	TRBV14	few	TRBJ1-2	CASSQSSAYGYTF	TGTGCCAGCAGCCAATCTTCGGCCTATGGCTACACCTTC
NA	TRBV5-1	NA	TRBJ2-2	CASSLEVSAGELFF	TGCGCCAGCAGCTTGGAGGTGAGCGCCGGGGAGCTGTTTTTT
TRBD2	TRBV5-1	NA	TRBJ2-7	CASSSPSLAGGEQYF	TGCGCCAGCAGCTCCCCTAGTTTAGCGGGAGGCGAGCAGTACTTC
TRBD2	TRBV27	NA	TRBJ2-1	CASSLRSGVYNEQFF	TGTGCCAGCAGTTTAAGGAGCGGGGTGTACAATGAGCAGTTCTTC
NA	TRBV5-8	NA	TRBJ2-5	CASSLFGGGFETQYF	TGTGCCAGCAGCTTGTTCGGGGGTGGGTTTGAGACCCAGTACTTC
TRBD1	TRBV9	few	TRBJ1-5	CASSVGQVGQPQHF	TGTGCCAGCAGCGTGGGACAGGTTGGTCAGCCCCAGCATTTT
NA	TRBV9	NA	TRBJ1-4	CASKKGDTNEKLFF	TGTGCCAGCAAGAAGGGTGACACTAATGAAAAACTGTTTTTT
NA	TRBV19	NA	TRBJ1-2	CASSIGEGYGYTF	TGTGCCAGTAGTATAGGTGAGGGGTACGGCTACACCTTC
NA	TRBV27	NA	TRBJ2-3	CASSISLVDTQYF	TGTGCCAGCAGTATCTCCCTGGTGGATACGCAGTATTTT
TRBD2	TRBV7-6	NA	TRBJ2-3	CASSLASVRGSRTDTQYF	TGTGCCAGCAGCTTAGCGTCGGTCCGCGGGAGTCGGACAGATACGCAGTATTTT
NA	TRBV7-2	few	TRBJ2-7	CASSWGTTGFEQYF	TGTGCCAGCAGCTGGGGAACTACAGGGTTCGAGCAGTACTTC
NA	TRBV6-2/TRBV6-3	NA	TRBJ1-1	CASSSSRVLSVNTEAFF	TGTGCCAGCAGTTCGTCCAGGGTCCTTTCGGTGAACACTGAAGCTTTCTTT